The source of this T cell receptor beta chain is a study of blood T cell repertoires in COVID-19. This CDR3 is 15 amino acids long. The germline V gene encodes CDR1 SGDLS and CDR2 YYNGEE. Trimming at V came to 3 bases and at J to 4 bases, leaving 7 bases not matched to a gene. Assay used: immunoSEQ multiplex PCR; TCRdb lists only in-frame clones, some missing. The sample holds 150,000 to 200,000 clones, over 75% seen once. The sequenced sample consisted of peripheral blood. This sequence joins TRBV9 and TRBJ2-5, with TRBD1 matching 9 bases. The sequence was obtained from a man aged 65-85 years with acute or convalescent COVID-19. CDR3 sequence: CASSAAGQGGETQYF. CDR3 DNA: TGTGCCAGCAGCGCGGCGGGACAGGGAGGAGAGACCCAGTACTTC.